Shown below are 16 T cell receptor beta chains from a single sample sequenced in a study of cytomegalovirus exposure and HLA in healthy donors. The PCR employed 60 Vbeta primers together with 13 Jbeta primers. Some clones are missing from TCRdb's copy, which holds only in-frame ones; the method was immunoSEQ multiplex PCR. The table records about 100,000 clones, around 72% of them present only once. Sequencing used PBMCs. The receptors were sampled from a male donor in good health and CMV-seropositive.

The chain combines TRBV6-1 with TRBJ1-1, with 7 positions matching TRBD1. The V gene end was trimmed by 2 bases and the J gene end by 10 bases; junction bases not matched to a gene: 7. Germline V CDR1 and CDR2: MNHNS, SASEGT. This CDR3 is built from 13 residues. The CDR3 region is CASSERQGAGAFF. In nucleotides, the CDR3 is TGTGCCAGCAGTGAAAGACAGGGAGCCGGAGCTTTCTTT.

The chain joins TRBV4-3 to TRBJ2-1; 9 bases agree with TRBD1. The V gene end was trimmed by 2 bases and the J gene end by 3 bases; junction bases not matched to a gene: 8. Per germline, CDR1 LGHNA and CDR2 YSLEER. The CDR3 spans 17 residues. The CDR3 coding sequence is TGCGCCAGCAGCCAAACGATCTACAGGGGGCTCTACAATGAGCAGTTCTTC. It yields the protein CASSQTIYRGLYNEQFF.

This chain links TRBV7-2 with TRBJ1-4, with D maybe TRBD1 (5 bases). The CDR3 totals 14 residues. Germline CDR1 SGHTA, CDR2 FQGNSA. V gave up 4 bases and J gave up 5 bases, with 11 bases separating them. This chain's CDR3 is CASSSYGGNEKLFF. In nucleotides, the CDR3 is TGTGCCAGCAGCTCCTACGGGGGGAATGAAAAACTGTTTTTT. Full variable domain (rest looked up from reference TRBV7-2 and TRBJ1-4): GAGVSQSPSNKVTEKGKDVELRCDPISGHTALYWYRQSLGQGLEFLIYFQGNSAPDKSGLPSDRFSAERTGGSVSTLTIQRTQQEDSAVYLCASSSYGGNEKLFFGSGTQLSVL.

This clone is a singleton in its sample. The rearrangement links TRBV27 to TRBJ2-7, with D tentatively TRBD1 (6 bases). The CDR3 spans 15 residues. V lost 5 bases to trimming and J lost 4 bases, with 18 bases between them. Germline CDR1 is MNHEY and CDR2 is SMNVEV (reference sequence). CDR3 sequence: CASSASYRVRYEQYF. CDR3 DNA: TGTGCCAGCAGTGCCTCTTACAGGGTACGGTACGAGCAGTACTTC.

V gene TRBV5-1 combines with J gene TRBJ2-3; TRBD2 matches 14 bases. Germline CDR1 SGHRS, CDR2 YFSETQ. This CDR3 comprises 17 residues. Losses at the gene ends were 4 bases for V and 3 bases for J; bases not matched to a gene: 7. DNA of the CDR3: TGCGCCAGCAGCCAGACTAGCGGGGGGGCTGGAACAGATACGCAGTATTTT. It translates to CASSQTSGGAGTDTQYF.

This chain uses TRBV29-1 with TRBJ2-1; D is unclear. The CDR3 is 14 amino acids. The V end lost 4 bases, the J end lost 3 bases, and 13 bases lay between the germline ends. CDR1 is SQVTM and CDR2 is ANQGSEA in the germline V gene. DNA for the CDR3: TGCAGCGTTGGACTCCTCCACGGCTACAATGAGCAGTTCTTC. Amino acid sequence: CSVGLLHGYNEQFF.

The chain has TRBV7-2 and TRBJ2-5, with 7 nucleotides matching TRBD1. CDR1 is SGHTA, CDR2 FQGNSA, per germline. The CDR3 spans 14 residues. V gave up 5 bases and J gave up 0 bases; unmatched junction bases: 3. Written as DNA, the CDR3 is TGTGCCAGCAGCCCGACAGGGTACCAAGAGACCCAGTACTTC. Protein: CASSPTGYQETQYF.

In DNA, the CDR3 is TGTGCCAGCAGCCAAGAAGACAGAAGAGACCAGCCCCAGCATTTT. It specifies CASSQEDRRDQPQHF. The genes are TRBV4-2 and TRBJ1-5, with D possibly matching TRBD1 (5 bases). V was clipped by 0 bases and J by 7 bases, with 13 bases between them. Germline values: CDR1 LGHNA, CDR2 YNFKEQ. The CDR3 is 15 amino acids.

V usage is TRBV2 and J usage is TRBJ1-6; the match to TRBD1 covers 10 bases. The CDR3 covers 13 residues. The germline CDR1 and CDR2 sequences are SNHLY and FYNNEI. Trimming removed 11 bases from V and 8 bases from J; junction bases left unmatched: 6. The CDR3 region is CAGAGQGYSPLHF. CDR3 nucleotide sequence: TGTGCCGGGGCGGGACAGGGGTATTCACCCCTCCACTTT.

V is TRBV25-1 and J is TRBJ1-5; 7 positions agree with TRBD1. The V gene's germline CDR1 is MGHDK and CDR2 SYGVNS. This CDR3 comprises 15 residues. Trimming cost V 4 bases and J 4 bases; bases outside gene matches: 7. The DNA of the CDR3 is TGTGCCAGCAGTGGGTCCGGGACAGTGAATCAGCCCCAGCATTTT. Its protein product is CASSGSGTVNQPQHF. Full variable domain (remainder filled in from reference TRBV25-1 and TRBJ1-5): EADIYQTPRYLVIGTGKKITLECSQTMGHDKMYWYQQDPGMELHLIHYSYGVNSTEKGDLSSESTVSRIRTEHFPLTLESARPSHTSQYLCASSGSGTVNQPQHFGDGTRLSIL.

This clone was seen ten or more times. The chain couples TRBV2 to TRBJ1-3; no clear D gene. This CDR3 contains 12 residues. CDR1 and CDR2 (germline): SNHLY, FYNNEI. V dropped 7 bases and J dropped 2 bases, with 6 bases sitting between them. CDR3 amino acids: CASKPAGNTIYF. Here the CDR3 DNA reads TGTGCCAGCAAGCCTGCTGGAAACACCATATATTTT.

The chain joins TRBV6-5 to TRBJ1-2; 8 bases line up with TRBD1. V shed 5 bases, J shed 8 bases, and the junction held 10 bases outside the gene matches. Germline CDR1 reads MNHEY; CDR2 reads SVGAGI. This CDR3 comprises 14 residues. The CDR3 region has the DNA TGTGCCAGCAGTGGACAGGGAGGGGCAGAGGGCTACACCTTC. This codes for CASSGQGGAEGYTF.

The rearrangement joins TRBV18 to TRBJ2-1, with D possibly matching TRBD1 (5 bases). Trimming removed 3 bases from V and 4 bases from J, with 16 bases in between. Germline loops: CDR1 KGHSH, CDR2 LQKENI. The CDR3 sequence is 16 residues long. CDR3: CASSPPQGRGYNEQFF. The CDR3 bases are TGTGCCAGCTCACCCCCCCAGGGTAGGGGATACAATGAGCAGTTCTTC.

CDR3 sequence: CASRCKTNTDRTNYGYTF. The CDR3 nucleotides read TGTGCCAGCAGGTGCAAAACAAATACAGATCGAACTAACTATGGCTACACCTTC. The chain carries TRBV25-1 and TRBJ1-2, with unresolved D. V was trimmed by 6 bases and J by 0 bases, leaving 23 bases between them. CDR3 size: 18 residues. CDR1 and CDR2 (germline): MGHDK, SYGVNS.

The gene calls are TRBV7-2 and TRBJ2-7, with 9 bases matching TRBD1. The trim removed 1 base at V and 7 bases at J, leaving 5 bases unmatched. Per the germline V gene, CDR1 is SGHTA and CDR2 is FQGNSA. The CDR3 has 14 residues. CDR3 protein: CASSLERQGGEQYF. The DNA of the CDR3 is TGTGCCAGCAGCTTAGAGAGACAGGGGGGGGAGCAGTACTTC.

The gene calls are TRBV5-6 and TRBJ2-3; 9 bases are a match to TRBD2. Germline V gene data show CDR1 as SGHDT and CDR2 as YYEEEE. The CDR3 spans 15 residues. With 6 bases clipped from V and 3 bases from J, the junction kept 8 bases outside the gene matches. This CDR3 is CASTWGGGVTDTQYF. The CDR3 DNA reads TGTGCCAGCACCTGGGGCGGGGGGGTGACAGATACGCAGTATTTT.